The subject of this entry is one TCR beta chain. Its matching antigen is unknown. The data are from a study of T cells expressing NK-cell markers. Study-wide findings and caveats: The share of CD8+ T cells held by dominant NKG2C+ clonotypes was roughly 1.0-8% in about six donors.

TCRdb reprocessed the 5' RACE reads; each CDR3 protein has one entry and no DNA is given. The sample data list 150,000 or so distinct CDR3 sequences. The CDR3 consists of 13 residues. Germline CDR1 is LNHNV and CDR2 is YYDKDF (reference sequence). This chain uses TRBV15 with TRBJ2-1. Sequencing was carried out using blood T cells: a sorted CD56 or NKG2C T cell subset, CD4+ or CD8+ T cells, or bulk PBMC T cells (not recorded which). The source of this sequence is a woman in her fifties or sixties in good health. The CDR3 sequence: CATGTDVGNEQFF.